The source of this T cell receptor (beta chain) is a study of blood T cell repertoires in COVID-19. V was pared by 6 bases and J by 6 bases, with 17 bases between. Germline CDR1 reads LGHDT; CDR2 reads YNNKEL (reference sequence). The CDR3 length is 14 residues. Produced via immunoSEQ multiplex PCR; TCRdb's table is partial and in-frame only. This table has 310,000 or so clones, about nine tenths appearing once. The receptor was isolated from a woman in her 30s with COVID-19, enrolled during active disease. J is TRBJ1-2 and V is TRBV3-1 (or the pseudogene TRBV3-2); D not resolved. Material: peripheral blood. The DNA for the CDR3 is TGTGCCAGCAGAAAGAGGGAGGGATTTGATGGCTACACCTTC. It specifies CASRKREGFDGYTF.